The T cell receptor (beta chain) described here comes from a study of early T cells in non-severe SARS-CoV-2 infection. This clonotype counts as medium-sized. No antigen is known for it. Study outcomes and limitations: VDJdb-based matching was biased toward anti-spike CD8 responses and missed private and CD4 specificities.

The length of the CDR3 is 13 residues. V lost 6 bases to trimming and J lost 3 bases, with 12 bases between them. Germline values: CDR1 MNHEY, CDR2 SVGEGT. Individually, cDNA molecules had unique molecular identifiers attached to them. TCRdb recomputed calls from the 5' RACE reads with MiXCR, one row per CDR3 protein. The table lists about 27,000 distinct CDR3 sequences, approximately 5% of them singletons. The receptor's source is an adult who was a healthcare worker with PCR-confirmed SARS-CoV-2 infection or an uninfected control (not recorded which). The sequencing sample was made of whole blood. J is TRBJ2-7 and V is TRBV6-2 or TRBV6-3, with a tentative D call TRBD1 (6 bases). Written as DNA, the CDR3 is TGTGCCAGCAGCCACAGGGAACACTACGAGCAGTACTTC. Its translation: CASSHREHYEQYF.